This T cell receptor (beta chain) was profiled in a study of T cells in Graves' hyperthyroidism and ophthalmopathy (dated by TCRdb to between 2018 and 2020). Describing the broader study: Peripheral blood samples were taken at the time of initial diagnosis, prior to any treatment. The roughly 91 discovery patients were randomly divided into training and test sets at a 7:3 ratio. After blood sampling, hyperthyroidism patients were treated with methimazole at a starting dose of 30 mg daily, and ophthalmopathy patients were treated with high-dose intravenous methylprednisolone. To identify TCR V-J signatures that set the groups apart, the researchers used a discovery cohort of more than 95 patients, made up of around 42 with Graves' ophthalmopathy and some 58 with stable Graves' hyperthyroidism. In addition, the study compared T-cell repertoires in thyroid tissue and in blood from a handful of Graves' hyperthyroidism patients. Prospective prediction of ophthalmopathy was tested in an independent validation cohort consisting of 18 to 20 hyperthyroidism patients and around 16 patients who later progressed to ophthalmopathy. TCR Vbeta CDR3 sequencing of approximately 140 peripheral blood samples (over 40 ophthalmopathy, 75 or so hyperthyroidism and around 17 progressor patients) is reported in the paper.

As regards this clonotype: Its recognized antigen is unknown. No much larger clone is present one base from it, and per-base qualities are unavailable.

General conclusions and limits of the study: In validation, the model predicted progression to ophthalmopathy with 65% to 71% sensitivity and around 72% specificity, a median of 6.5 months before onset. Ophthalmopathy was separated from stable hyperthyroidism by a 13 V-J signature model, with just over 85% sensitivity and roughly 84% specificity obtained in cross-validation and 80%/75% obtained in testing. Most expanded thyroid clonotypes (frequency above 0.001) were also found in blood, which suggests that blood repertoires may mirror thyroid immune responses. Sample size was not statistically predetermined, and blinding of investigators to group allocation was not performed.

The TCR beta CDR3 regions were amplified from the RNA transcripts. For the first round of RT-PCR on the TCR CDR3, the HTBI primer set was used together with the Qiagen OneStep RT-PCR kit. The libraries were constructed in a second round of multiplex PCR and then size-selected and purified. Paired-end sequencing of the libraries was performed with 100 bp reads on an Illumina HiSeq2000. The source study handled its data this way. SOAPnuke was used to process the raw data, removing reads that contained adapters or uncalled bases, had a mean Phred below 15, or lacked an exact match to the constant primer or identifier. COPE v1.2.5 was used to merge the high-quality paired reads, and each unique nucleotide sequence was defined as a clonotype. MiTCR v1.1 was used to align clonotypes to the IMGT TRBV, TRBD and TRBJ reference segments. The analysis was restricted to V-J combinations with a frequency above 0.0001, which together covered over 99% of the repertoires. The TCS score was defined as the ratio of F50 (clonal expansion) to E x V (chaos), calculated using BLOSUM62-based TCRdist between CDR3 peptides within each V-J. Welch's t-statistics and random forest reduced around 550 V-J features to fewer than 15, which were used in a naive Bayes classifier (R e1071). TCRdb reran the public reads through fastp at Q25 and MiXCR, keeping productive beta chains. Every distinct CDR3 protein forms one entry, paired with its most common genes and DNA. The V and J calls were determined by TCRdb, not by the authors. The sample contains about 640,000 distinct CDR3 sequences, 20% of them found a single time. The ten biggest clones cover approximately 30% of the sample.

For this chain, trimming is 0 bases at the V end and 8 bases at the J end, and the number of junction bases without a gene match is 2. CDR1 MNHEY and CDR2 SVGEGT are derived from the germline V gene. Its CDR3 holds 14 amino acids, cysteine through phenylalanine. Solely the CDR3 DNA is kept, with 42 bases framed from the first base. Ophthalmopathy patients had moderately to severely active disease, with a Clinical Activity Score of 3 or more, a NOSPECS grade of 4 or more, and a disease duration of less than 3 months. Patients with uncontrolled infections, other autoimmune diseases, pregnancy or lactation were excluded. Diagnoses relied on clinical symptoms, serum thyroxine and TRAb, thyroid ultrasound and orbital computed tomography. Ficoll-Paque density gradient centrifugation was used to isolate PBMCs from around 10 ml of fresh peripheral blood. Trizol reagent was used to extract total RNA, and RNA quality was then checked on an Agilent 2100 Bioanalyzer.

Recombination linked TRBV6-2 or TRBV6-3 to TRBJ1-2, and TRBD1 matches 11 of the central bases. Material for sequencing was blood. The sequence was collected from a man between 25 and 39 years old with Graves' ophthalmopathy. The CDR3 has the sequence CASSYSGQGDGYTF. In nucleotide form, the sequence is TGTGCCAGCAGTTACTCGGGACAGGGGGACGGCTACACCTTC.